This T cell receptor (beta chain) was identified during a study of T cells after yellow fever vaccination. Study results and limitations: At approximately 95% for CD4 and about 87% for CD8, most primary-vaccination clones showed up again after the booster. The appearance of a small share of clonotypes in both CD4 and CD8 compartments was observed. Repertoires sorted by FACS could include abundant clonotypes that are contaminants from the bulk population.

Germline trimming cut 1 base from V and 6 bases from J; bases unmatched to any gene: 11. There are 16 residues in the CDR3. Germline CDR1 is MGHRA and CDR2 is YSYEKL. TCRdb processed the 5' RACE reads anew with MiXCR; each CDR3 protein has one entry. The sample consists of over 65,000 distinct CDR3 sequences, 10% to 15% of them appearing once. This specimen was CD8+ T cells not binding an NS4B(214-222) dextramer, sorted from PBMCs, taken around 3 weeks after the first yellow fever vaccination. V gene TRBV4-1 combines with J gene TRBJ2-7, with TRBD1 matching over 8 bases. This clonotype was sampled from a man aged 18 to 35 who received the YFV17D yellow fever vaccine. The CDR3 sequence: CASSQGQGKTPLEQYF. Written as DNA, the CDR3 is TGCGCCAGCAGCCAAGGACAGGGGAAGACCCCTCTCGAGCAGTACTTC.